This passage covers 22 T cell receptor beta chains from one sample sequenced in a study of T cell responses to AZD1222 COVID-19 vaccine (dated by TCRdb to 2020 to 2022). Library creation used the immunoSEQ multiplex PCR assay. The source is immuneACCESS, and TCRdb retained only in-frame sequences with V and J called. Part of the clones is not carried over; for the studies checked, unresolved V genes explain less than half of this, and the remainder is unexplained. The sample table holds 150,000 to 180,000 clones, of which about nine tenths were seen once. The biggest ten clones account for under 7% of the sample. Sample time point, as interpreted from the label and publication: baseline before first vaccination. What this sample's treatment or condition label stands for: meningococcal conjugate vaccine given as trial control. This specimen was peripheral blood, taken on day 0 of MenACWY control vaccination. The receptors here all came from an adult in good health.

V usage is TRBV3-1 (or the pseudogene TRBV3-2) and J usage is TRBJ1-4, with 11 bases lining up with TRBD1. Germline CDR1 LGHDT, CDR2 YNNKEL (reference sequence). The CDR3 covers 18 residues. Trimming cost V 4 bases and J 1 base; bases outside gene matches: 8. CDR3 residues: CASSLRTGGTGTNEKLFF. CDR3 DNA sequence: TGTGCCAGCAGCCTAAGGACAGGGGGCACGGGAACTAATGAAAAACTGTTTTTT.

V is TRBV19 and J is TRBJ1-4; D gene uncertain. CDR1 and CDR2 (germline): LNHDA, SQIVND (reference sequence). V was trimmed by 6 bases and J by 3 bases, leaving 8 bases between them. This CDR3 comprises 13 residues. The chain's CDR3 is CASSDTPNEKLFF. The CDR3 nucleotides read TGTGCCAGTAGCGACACCCCTAATGAAAAACTGTTTTTT. The full variable domain, its missing parts supplied by reference TRBV19 and TRBJ1-4, is DGGITQSPKYLFRKEGQNVTLSCEQNLNHDAMYWYRQDPGQGLRLIYYSQIVNDFQKGDIAEGYSVSREKKESFPLTVTSAQKNPTAFYLCASSDTPNEKLFFGSGTQLSVL.

The chain has TRBV9 and TRBJ1-1, with D hard to call. This CDR3 has 14 residues. V lost 0 bases to trimming and J lost 0 bases, with 6 bases between them. The germline gives CDR1 SGDLS, CDR2 YYNGEE. The CDR3 loop reads CASSVGSMNTEAFF. The CDR3 coding sequence is TGTGCCAGCAGCGTAGGGAGCATGAACACTGAAGCTTTCTTT.

This chain connects TRBV6-1 to TRBJ2-7; no firm D call. The CDR3 is 13 amino acids. Germline V gene sequence: CDR1 MNHNS, CDR2 SASEGT. V was cut by 1 base and J by 4 bases, with 8 bases left in between. CDR3 region: CASSEGASYEQYV. CDR3 coding DNA: TGTGCCAGCAGTGAAGGGGCCAGTTACGAGCAGTACGTC.

The chain joins TRBV9 to TRBJ2-2, with no clear D. Trimming cost V 4 bases and J 6 bases, with 10 bases left between them. Germline V gives CDR1 SGDLS, CDR2 YYNGEE. The CDR3 has 13 residues. CDR3 nucleotide sequence: TGTGCCAGCAGCCCTTCAGGTCCCGGGGAGCTGTTTTTT. Encoded protein: CASSPSGPGELFF. Complete variable domain (other parts from reference TRBV9 and TRBJ2-2): DSGVTQTPKHLITATGQRVTLRCSPRSGDLSVYWYQQSLDQGLQFLIQYYNGEERAKGNILERFSAQQFPDLHSELNLSSLELGDSALYFCASSPSGPGELFFGEGSRLTVL.

This clone appeared a few times. The chain recombines TRBV5-8 with TRBJ1-1, with D uncertain. This CDR3 region has 15 residues. The V gene's germline CDR1 is SGHTS and CDR2 YDEGEE. V lost 2 bases and J lost 5, with 16 bases in between. This CDR3 reads CASSFDTALRTEAFF. The CDR3 DNA reads TGTGCCAGCAGCTTCGACACGGCGCTGCGGACTGAAGCTTTCTTT.

The V and J genes are TRBV5-4 and TRBJ2-1; D is uncertain. Germline V gene lookup returns CDR1 SGHNT and CDR2 YYREEE (reference sequence). V was cut by 2 bases and J by 8 bases, with 5 bases left in between. The CDR3 runs 11 residues. CDR3 DNA: TGTGCCAGCAGCTTTGTCGATGAGCAGTTCTTC. Residues: CASSFVDEQFF.

The chain carries TRBV3-1 (or the pseudogene TRBV3-2) and TRBJ2-1, with 8 bases lining up with TRBD2. The V and J ends lost 1 base and 9 bases, in that order; junction bases with no gene match: 11. The germline V gene has CDR1 LGHDT and CDR2 YNNKEL (reference sequence). The length of the CDR3 is 16 residues. The DNA for the CDR3 is TGTGCCAGCAGCCAAGTCGGGGGGGCCGGTGCTGGTGAGCAGTTCTTC. Amino acid sequence: CASSQVGGAGAGEQFF.

V is TRBV5-5 and J is TRBJ2-2; no firm D call. V was clipped by 2 bases and J by 0 bases, with 5 bases between them. Looked up from germline, CDR1 is SGHKS and CDR2 is YYEKEE (reference sequence). The CDR3 length is 14 residues. CDR3 sequence (DNA): TGTGCCAGCAGCTTCGCAGCGAACACCGGGGAGCTGTTTTTT. This codes for CASSFAANTGELFF.

The chain carries TRBV3-1 (or the pseudogene TRBV3-2) and TRBJ1-1; D remains ambiguous. CDR3 length: 11 residues. V dropped 8 bases and J dropped 7 bases, with 11 bases sitting between them. The germline CDR1 and CDR2 sequences are LGHDT and YNNKEL (reference sequence). The DNA of the CDR3 is TGTGCCAGCTTTCAGAGAGGTGAAGCTTTCTTT. Its translation: CASFQRGEAFF.

This clone has just one count. J is TRBJ1-5 and V is TRBV3-1 (or the pseudogene TRBV3-2); TRBD1 might be the D (5 bases). The CDR3 contains 13 residues. V lost 7 bases to trimming and J lost 6 bases, with 13 bases between them. CDR1 is LGHDT and CDR2 is YNNKEL in the germline V gene (reference sequence). CDR3 in amino acids: CASTRGAGQPQHF. The CDR3 nucleotides read TGTGCCAGCACGAGGGGAGCTGGTCAGCCCCAGCATTTT.

The V call is TRBV19, the J call TRBJ2-1; D not resolved. The CDR3 totals 12 residues. The germline gives CDR1 LNHDA, CDR2 SQIVND (reference sequence). V was cut by 3 bases and J by 9 bases, with 9 bases left in between. The CDR3 sequence is CASSMPLGEQFF. The DNA of the CDR3 is TGTGCCAGTAGTATGCCCCTCGGTGAGCAGTTCTTC. The full variable domain, with the rest looked up from reference TRBV19 and TRBJ2-1, is DGGITQSPKYLFRKEGQNVTLSCEQNLNHDAMYWYRQDPGQGLRLIYYSQIVNDFQKGDIAEGYSVSREKKESFPLTVTSAQKNPTAFYLCASSMPLGEQFFGPGTRLTVL.

This clone was detected only once. The chain is built from TRBV18 and TRBJ2-7; 7 nucleotides line up with TRBD1. This CDR3 comprises 15 residues. V dropped 8 bases and J dropped 1; count of bases not matched to a gene: 11. The germline CDR1 and CDR2 sequences are KGHSH and LQKENI. Here the CDR3 reads CASTLGGQQSYEQYF. The DNA for the CDR3 is TGTGCCAGCACATTAGGGGGACAGCAGTCCTACGAGCAGTACTTC.

Written as DNA, the CDR3 is TGTGCCAGCAGCGTAGCCGCCAGCTCCTACGAGCAGTACTTC. Translated, it gives CASSVAASSYEQYF. The chain combines TRBV9 with TRBJ2-7; D is undetermined. Trimming removed 0 bases at V and 0 bases at J, with 7 bases between. Germline assignment: CDR1 SGDLS and CDR2 YYNGEE. This CDR3 is built from 14 residues.

A single count supports this clone. The DNA of the CDR3 is TGTGCCAGCAGCCAGGGTGGAAACACCATATATTTT. Amino acids: CASSQGGNTIYF. The rearrangement uses TRBV3-1 (or the pseudogene TRBV3-2) and TRBJ1-3, with D unresolved. From germline, CDR1 is LGHDT and CDR2 YNNKEL (reference sequence). V was cut by 3 bases and J by 3 bases, with 3 bases left in between. CDR3 length: 12 residues.

The chain carries TRBV30 and TRBJ2-5; 8 bases agree with TRBD2. Germline V gives CDR1 GTSNPN, CDR2 SVGIG (reference sequence). The CDR3 totals 16 residues. The V segment lost 3 bases and the J segment 5 bases; nucleotides outside the gene matches: 14. CDR3 amino acids: CAWSGYPAGVSETQYF. CDR3 in DNA: TGTGCCTGGAGCGGGTATCCAGCGGGAGTAAGTGAGACCCAGTACTTC.

The chain uses TRBV24-1 and TRBJ2-7, with D maybe TRBD1 (6 bases). Germline V gene lookup returns CDR1 KGHDR and CDR2 SFDVKD. V dropped 2 bases and J dropped 2 bases, with 9 bases sitting between them. The CDR3 covers 14 residues. This CDR3 is CATSDSTGTYEQYF. The CDR3, as DNA: TGTGCCACCAGTGATTCGACAGGTACCTACGAGCAGTACTTC.

V and J are TRBV5-1 and TRBJ2-2; D perhaps matches TRBD1 (6 bases). The length of the CDR3 is 15 residues. CDR1 SGHRS and CDR2 YFSETQ come from the germline V gene. V lost 4 bases and J lost 2, with 12 bases in between. The CDR3 is CASSLYRVNTGELFF. As DNA, the CDR3 is TGCGCCAGCAGCCTTTACAGGGTTAACACCGGGGAGCTGTTTTTT.

This chain joins TRBV29-1 and TRBJ2-1, with 8 nucleotides matching TRBD1. This CDR3 comprises 12 residues. Germline values: CDR1 SQVTM, CDR2 ANQGSEA. After removal of 3 bases from V and 8 bases from J, the junction contained 3 bases not matched to a gene. The CDR3 is CSVDRTGYEQFF. DNA of the CDR3: TGCAGCGTTGACAGGACAGGGTATGAGCAGTTCTTC.

The gene calls are TRBV20-1 and TRBJ1-5, with D possibly matching TRBD1 (6 bases). V was pared by 3 bases and J by 0 bases, with 12 bases between. The CDR3 sequence is 15 residues long. The germline V gene encodes CDR1 DFQATT and CDR2 SNEGSKA (reference sequence). CDR3 bases: TGCAGTGCTAGTTGGGGGGGGCGTAGCAATCAGCCCCAGCATTTT. The encoded protein is CSASWGGRSNQPQHF.

This chain joins TRBV19 and TRBJ2-2; D may be TRBD2 (6 bases). The CDR3 runs 14 residues. Trimming took off 6 bases at V and 2 bases at J, with 10 bases between the two ends. Germline V lookup: CDR1 LNHDA, CDR2 SQIVND (reference sequence). The CDR3 here is CASRPGLNTGELFF. DNA of the CDR3: TGTGCCAGTAGACCCGGACTAAACACCGGGGAGCTGTTTTTT.

This clone was observed a handful of times. The V gene is TRBV18, the J gene TRBJ2-7; maybe TRBD2 (6 bases). The CDR3 consists of 14 residues. The germline V and J ends were trimmed by 6 bases and 2 bases, with 14 bases remaining between them. The germline V gene has CDR1 KGHSH and CDR2 LQKENI. The CDR3 DNA is TGTGCCAGCTCCGGACGGGACTTTACCTACGAGCAGTACTTC. It yields the protein CASSGRDFTYEQYF.